This T cell receptor (beta chain) came from a study of STAT3 mutations in large granular lymphocyte leukemia. Germline V gene lookup returns CDR1 GTSNPN and CDR2 SVGIG (reference sequence). The CDR3 runs to 14 residues. With V trimmed by 3 bases and J by 2 bases, 6 bases remained unmatched. Findings and limits, study-wide: Every T-LGLL patient had at least one immunodominant TCRbeta clonotype.

The repertoire was sequenced with immunoSEQ multiplex PCR; TCRdb's copy has only in-frame clones and lacks some. This table has over 25,000 clones, approximately 86% appearing once. Notes on this clone: Its antigen is unknown.

Sequencing was performed on peripheral blood mononuclear cells. This clonotype was sampled from a man in his 60s with T-cell large granular lymphocyte leukemia. Some clones in this sample may be carry-over from other donors' samples. The chain combines TRBV30 with TRBJ1-2; TRBD1 matches 7 bases. The CDR3 spells CAWRERGQNYGYTF. The CDR3 region has the DNA TGTGCCTGGAGAGAGAGGGGGCAAAACTATGGCTACACCTTC.